This T cell receptor beta chain was observed in a study of shared clonotypes between healthy human individuals. Study outcomes and limitations: Naive CD4 clonotypes were shared across a handful of donors at 4% to 5%.

Terminally differentiated effector memory CD45RA+ cells were excluded from the naive CD8 cells, which were CD45RO-negative and positively selected for CCR7. As regards this clone: Antigen unknown.

In the original workflow: Quality scores were absent from the junction-only immunoSEQ sequences, so filtering differed. Assay used: immunoSEQ multiplex PCR; TCRdb lists only in-frame clones, some missing. That table furnishes V, J and clone size, whereas the DNA furnished D and trimming. The sample includes about 2.2 million clones, 85% to 95% of them seen just once. The ends were cut back, 2 bases at V and 7 bases at J, with 11 bases in the middle. CDR3 length: 14 residues. The germline CDR1 and CDR2 sequences are SGHVS and FQNEAQ. The receptor comes from a young man in good health. Some clones in this sample may be carry-over from other donors' samples. The chain carries TRBV7-8 and TRBJ1-4, with a possible D match to TRBD1 (6 bases). The sequencing input was naive CD8+ T cells from PBMCs. CDR3 residues: CASSLWTVGEKLFF. In DNA form, the CDR3 reads TGTGCCAGCAGCTTATGGACAGTAGGTGAAAAACTGTTTTTT.